The subject of this entry is one TCR beta chain. Its antigen is undetermined. Libraries were prepared by immunoSEQ multiplex PCR; TCRdb keeps only in-frame clonotypes and omits some of them. Among roughly 36,000 clones listed, about 70% were seen once. This entry belongs to a study of cytotoxic CD8 clonotypes in ibrutinib-treated CLL. On the study more broadly: The group held roughly twelve relapsed/refractory and about 14 treatment-naive patients, with fewer than 18 IGHV unmutated.

Findings of the study overall: Treatment left the uncommon public clonotypes either contracted or stable in frequency.

V gave up 6 bases and J gave up 0 bases, with 6 bases separating them. The CDR3 totals 13 residues. CDR1 is LNHDA and CDR2 is SQIVND in the germline V gene (reference sequence). The sequenced sample was PBMCs, obtained before ibrutinib treatment. This chain links TRBV19 with TRBJ1-3; perhaps TRBD1 as D (5 bases). The TCR was taken from a human donor with chronic lymphocytic leukemia. The CDR3, as DNA: TGTGCCAGTAGAGGGGCCTCTGGAAACACCATATATTTT. Residues: CASRGASGNTIYF.